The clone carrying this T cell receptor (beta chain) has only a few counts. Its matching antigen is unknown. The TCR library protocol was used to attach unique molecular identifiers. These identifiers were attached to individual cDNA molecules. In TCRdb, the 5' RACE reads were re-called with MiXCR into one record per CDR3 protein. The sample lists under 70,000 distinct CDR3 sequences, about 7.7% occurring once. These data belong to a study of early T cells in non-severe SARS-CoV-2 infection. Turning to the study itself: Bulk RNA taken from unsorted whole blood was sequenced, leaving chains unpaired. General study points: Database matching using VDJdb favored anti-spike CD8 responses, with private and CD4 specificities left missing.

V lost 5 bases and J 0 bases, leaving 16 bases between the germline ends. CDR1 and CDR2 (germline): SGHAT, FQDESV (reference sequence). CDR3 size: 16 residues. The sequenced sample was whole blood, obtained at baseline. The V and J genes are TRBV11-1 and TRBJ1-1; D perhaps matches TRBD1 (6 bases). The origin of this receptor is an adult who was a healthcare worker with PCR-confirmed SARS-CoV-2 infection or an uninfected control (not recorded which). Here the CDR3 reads CASSRPGQGMNTEAFF. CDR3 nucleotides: TGTGCCAGCAGCCGCCCCGGGCAGGGGATGAACACTGAAGCTTTCTTT.